The sequence of this T cell receptor (beta chain) was determined in a study of CD8 T cells in ankylosing spondylitis. TCRdb re-called the 5' RACE reads with MiXCR, one entry per CDR3 protein. The data hold about 36,000 distinct CDR3 sequences, with 6% observed a single time. The CDR3 runs 13 residues. Trimming left V 6 bases short and J 6 bases short, with 14 bases between. Germline-derived CDR1 and CDR2 are MNHEY and SVGAGI. This clonotype was seen many times. Material: blood, either unsorted or a sorted T cell fraction (not recorded which). The chain joins TRBV6-5 to TRBJ1-2; the D is unclear. The sequence was obtained from a male donor with ankylosing spondylitis or in good health (not recorded which). This chain's CDR3 is CASSLLGVNGYTF. DNA of the CDR3: TGTGCCAGCAGCCTCCTGGGTGTAAATGGCTACACCTTC.